This TCR beta chain was recorded in a study of OX40 agonist ivuxolimab in advanced cancers. Study results and caveats: There were also nonresponders showing low normalized T-cell clonal expansion.

Germline lookup yields CDR1 SNHLY and CDR2 FYNNEI. Between the trimmed V and J ends, which lost 4 bases and 0 bases, there was a span of 12 bases. The CDR3 contains 15 residues. Of note for this clone: The antigen is undetermined.

Sequencing was performed with immunoSEQ multiplex PCR; in TCRdb, only in-frame clones are kept and a portion is missing. The repertoire includes about 36,000 clones, about 87% of them detected once, and about 4.2% sits in the top ten. The sample was CD4+ or CD8+ T cells sorted from blood, taken in a trial of the OX40 agonist ivuxolimab. This clonotype was obtained from an adult with an advanced solid tumor such as melanoma, head and neck, liver or kidney cancer. The chain employs TRBV2 and TRBJ2-5; the D gene is possibly TRBD1 (5 bases). The CDR3 DNA is TGTGCCAGCAGTGCTGGACAAGCGTACCAAGAGACCCAGTACTTC. Its protein is CASSAGQAYQETQYF.